A selection of T cell receptor beta chains follows, all from one sample in a study of T cells in Graves' hyperthyroidism and ophthalmopathy. TCRdb used MiXCR to reprocess the multiplex PCR reads, holding one entry per CDR3 protein. Of roughly 720,000 distinct CDR3 sequences in the sample, approximately 15% were seen once. Input material: blood. The receptors were gathered from a man in his fifties with Graves' hyperthyroidism. Both conserved end residues are part of each CDR3. Each record gives: clone size, J gene, V gene, CDR3 protein. Clone size appears in some rows only: once, few, many, or a class for an expanded clone.

abundance: few
j_gene: TRBJ1-3
v_gene: TRBV15
CDR3aa: CATSRDQGAGNTIYF

abundance: few
j_gene: TRBJ2-1
v_gene: TRBV20-1
CDR3aa: CSARDAGTSFSYNEQFF

abundance: many
j_gene: TRBJ2-7
v_gene: TRBV6-1
CDR3aa: CASSELGQGSYEQYF

abundance: many
j_gene: TRBJ1-1
v_gene: TRBV28
CDR3aa: CASSQTTEAFF

abundance: NA
j_gene: TRBJ1-5
v_gene: TRBV12-3/TRBV12-4
CDR3aa: CASSWDQGSNQPQHF

abundance: many
j_gene: TRBJ2-5
v_gene: TRBV7-9
CDR3aa: CASSLVVGQETQYF

abundance: many
j_gene: TRBJ2-1
v_gene: TRBV11-3
CDR3aa: CASSLDSGQVYNEQFF

abundance: NA
j_gene: TRBJ2-1
v_gene: TRBV19
CDR3aa: CASTRLAPQNSYNEQFF

abundance: many
j_gene: TRBJ1-5
v_gene: TRBV12-3/TRBV12-4
CDR3aa: CASSSRTGMSNQPQHF

abundance: few
j_gene: TRBJ1-5
v_gene: TRBV10-3
CDR3aa: CAIRADRFDQPQHF

abundance: many
j_gene: TRBJ2-7
v_gene: TRBV24-1
CDR3aa: CATRPGTQSYEQYF

abundance: many
j_gene: TRBJ2-1
v_gene: TRBV28
CDR3aa: CASKARDSRSYNEQFF

abundance: NA
j_gene: TRBJ1-3
v_gene: TRBV3-1
CDR3aa: CASSQAFGDTGNTIYF

abundance: NA
j_gene: TRBJ2-1
v_gene: TRBV6-5
CDR3aa: CASSTSGRAKFF

abundance: few
j_gene: TRBJ2-7
v_gene: TRBV29-1
CDR3aa: CSVLLRTDLRWQYF

abundance: many
j_gene: TRBJ1-5
v_gene: TRBV2
CDR3aa: CASNTDSGWQPQHF

abundance: many
j_gene: TRBJ1-2
v_gene: TRBV7-9
CDR3aa: CASSSFLVQGDGLTGYTF

abundance: NA
j_gene: TRBJ2-1
v_gene: TRBV7-8
CDR3aa: CASSPAGGTHNEQFF

abundance: many
j_gene: TRBJ2-5
v_gene: TRBV7-6
CDR3aa: CASSLPALEETQYF

abundance: NA
j_gene: TRBJ2-1
v_gene: TRBV12-3/TRBV12-4
CDR3aa: CASSPGGQGSNEQFF

abundance: NA
j_gene: TRBJ1-2
v_gene: TRBV29-1
CDR3aa: CSSSDRGTGGYTF

abundance: many
j_gene: TRBJ1-1
v_gene: TRBV7-2
CDR3aa: CASSLRINPGHTEAFF

abundance: NA
j_gene: TRBJ1-2
v_gene: TRBV28
CDR3aa: CASRSTGGDSRGYGYTF

abundance: many
j_gene: TRBJ1-2
v_gene: TRBV3-1
CDR3aa: CASGQGTGALGYTF

abundance: NA
j_gene: TRBJ1-4
v_gene: TRBV10-3
CDR3aa: CAISKQGAAEKLFF

abundance: many
j_gene: TRBJ1-6
v_gene: TRBV12-3/TRBV12-4
CDR3aa: CASSFRSSPLHF

abundance: many
j_gene: TRBJ1-6
v_gene: TRBV7-9
CDR3aa: CASSPGPKNSPLHF

abundance: many
j_gene: TRBJ1-1
v_gene: TRBV10-2
CDR3aa: CASRPGVNTEAFF

abundance: many
j_gene: TRBJ1-5
v_gene: TRBV25-1
CDR3aa: CASSRGNQPQHF

abundance: many
j_gene: TRBJ2-1
v_gene: TRBV20-1
CDR3aa: CSARPPLDQYNEQFF